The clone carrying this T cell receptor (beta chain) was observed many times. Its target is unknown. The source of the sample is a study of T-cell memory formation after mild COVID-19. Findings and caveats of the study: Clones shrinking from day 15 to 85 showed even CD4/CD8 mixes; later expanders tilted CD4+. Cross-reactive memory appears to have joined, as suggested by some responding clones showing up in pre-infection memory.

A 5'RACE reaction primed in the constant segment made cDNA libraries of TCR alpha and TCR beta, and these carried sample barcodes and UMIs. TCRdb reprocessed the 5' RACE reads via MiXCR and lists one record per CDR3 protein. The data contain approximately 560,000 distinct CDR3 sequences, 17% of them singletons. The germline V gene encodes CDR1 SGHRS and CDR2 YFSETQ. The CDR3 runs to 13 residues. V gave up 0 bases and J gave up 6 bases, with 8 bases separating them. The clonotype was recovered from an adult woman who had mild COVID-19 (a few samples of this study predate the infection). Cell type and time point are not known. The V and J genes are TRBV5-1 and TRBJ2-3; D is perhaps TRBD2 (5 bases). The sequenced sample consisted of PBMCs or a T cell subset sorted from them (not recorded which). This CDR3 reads CASSLGAGDTQYF. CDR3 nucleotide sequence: TGCGCCAGCAGCTTGGGGGCGGGTGATACGCAGTATTTT. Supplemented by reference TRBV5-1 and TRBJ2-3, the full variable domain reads KAGVTQTPRYLIKTRGQQVTLSCSPISGHRSVSWYQQTPGQGLQFLFEYFSETQRNKGNFPGRFSGRQFSNSRSEMNVSTLELGDSALYLCASSLGAGDTQYFGPGTRLTVL.